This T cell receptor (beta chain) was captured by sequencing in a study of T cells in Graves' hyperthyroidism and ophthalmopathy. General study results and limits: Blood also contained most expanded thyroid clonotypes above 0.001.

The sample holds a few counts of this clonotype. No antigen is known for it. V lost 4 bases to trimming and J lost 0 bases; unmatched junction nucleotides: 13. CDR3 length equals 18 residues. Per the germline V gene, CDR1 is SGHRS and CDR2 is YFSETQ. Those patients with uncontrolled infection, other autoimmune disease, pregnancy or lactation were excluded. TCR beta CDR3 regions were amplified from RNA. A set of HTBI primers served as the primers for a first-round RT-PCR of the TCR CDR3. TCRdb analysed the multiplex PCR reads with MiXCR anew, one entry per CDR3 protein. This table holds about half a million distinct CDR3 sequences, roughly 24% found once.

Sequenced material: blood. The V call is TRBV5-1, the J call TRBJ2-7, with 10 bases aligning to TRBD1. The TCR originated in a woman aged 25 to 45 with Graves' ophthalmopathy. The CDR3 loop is CASSPGTGAFKSSYEQYF. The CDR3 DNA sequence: TGCGCCAGCAGCCCCGGGACAGGGGCCTTCAAATCCTCCTACGAGCAGTACTTC.